This T cell receptor beta chain was found in a study of T-cell reconstitution after alpha-beta-depleted transplantation in children (dated by TCRdb to 2016 to 2017). A note on the overall study: Using TCR repertoire profiling, the study followed T-cell immune reconstitution in a quantitative way in children after TCRalphabeta/CD19-depleted allogeneic hematopoietic cell transplantation.

Note on this clonotype: The clone's antigen remains unknown. No clone much larger than this one lies a single base away; base qualities are absent.

The library was made by PCR. Sequencing used an Illumina HiSeq 2500. Molecular barcoding was employed in the preparation of TCR libraries, with unique molecular identifiers being used to normalize TCRbeta repertoire quantification. The public reads were reanalyzed by TCRdb: fastp trimming at Q25, MiXCR alignment, in-frame beta chains only. Every distinct CDR3 protein forms one entry, paired with its most common genes and DNA. The sample profile shows around 580,000 distinct CDR3 sequences; 27% of them were found once. The ten most abundant clones make up just over 35% of the sample. Points the paper makes about the study in general: The frequencies of hyperexpanded clones fell over the following months, and after one year, T-cell counts and TCRbeta diversity were mostly attributed to newly produced T cells. In some patients, the high TCRbeta diversity seen at day 60 was put down to recipient T cells and intrathymic progenitors that had survived conditioning. The apparently early alphabetaT-cell count recovery about two months after transplant was reportedly dependent on only several hundred rapidly expanded clones derived from non-depleted graft cells.

In light of the paper, this sample's treatment or condition label describes: allogeneic hematopoietic cell transplantation with graft depleted of TCRalphabeta T cells and CD19 B cells. TCRalphabeta/CD19-depleted allogeneic hematopoietic cell grafts were given to the transplant recipients, all of whom were children. V is shortened by 7 bases, J by 6 bases, and the region joining them spans 16 bases. There are 14 amino acids in the CDR3, from cysteine to phenylalanine inclusive. Only the CDR3 portion is preserved as DNA: 42 bases, with reading frame beginning at the first base. This receptor was identified in a boy under three years old with Wiskott-Aldrich syndrome, due to receive a stem cell transplant. Recombination connected TRBV12-3 or TRBV12-4 to TRBJ1-5, with TRBD1 as a weak D call on 6 bases. Sequences were derived from PBMCs, sampled before TCRalphabeta/CD19-depleted stem cell transplant. The CDR3 region reads CASTKQGLSQPQHF. At the DNA level, the sequence is TGTGCCAGCACCAAGCAGGGGTTGAGTCAGCCCCAGCATTTT.